A selection of T cell receptor beta chains follows, all from one sample in a study of T cells after yellow fever vaccination. From the 5' RACE reads, TCRdb called clonotypes with MiXCR, one entry per CDR3 protein. This table holds some 400,000 distinct CDR3 sequences, 18% found once. Material: PBMCs, obtained before the yellow fever booster vaccination. These receptors were taken from a man between 18 and 35 years old who received the YFV17D yellow fever vaccine. Both conserved end residues are part of each CDR3. Each record gives: V gene, D gene, J gene, clone size, CDR3 DNA, CDR3 protein. D genes are given only for firm matches. Part of the rows lack a size; the others show once, few, many or a class for expanded clones.

v_gene: TRBV7-2
d_gene: .
j_gene: TRBJ2-2
abundance: many
CDR3nt: TGTGCCAGCAGCGACGGGACGGGCTACACCGGGGAGCTGTTTTTT
CDR3aa: CASSDGTGYTGELFF

v_gene: TRBV20-1
d_gene: .
j_gene: TRBJ2-5
abundance: .
CDR3nt: TGCAGTGCTAGAGTCGGCTGGGGTCAAGAGACCCAGTACTTC
CDR3aa: CSARVGWGQETQYF

v_gene: TRBV11-2
d_gene: .
j_gene: TRBJ2-7
abundance: .
CDR3nt: TGTGCCAGCACCATGACGGGGTTCTACGAGCAGTACTTC
CDR3aa: CASTMTGFYEQYF

v_gene: TRBV6-6
d_gene: .
j_gene: TRBJ1-1
abundance: few
CDR3nt: TGTGCCAGCAGTTACGAGGAGCAAAACACTGAAGCTTTCTTT
CDR3aa: CASSYEEQNTEAFF

v_gene: TRBV5-5
d_gene: .
j_gene: TRBJ2-7
abundance: few
CDR3nt: TGTGCCAGCAGCCAAACACGGTACGAGCAGTACTTC
CDR3aa: CASSQTRYEQYF

v_gene: TRBV11-2
d_gene: .
j_gene: TRBJ2-1
abundance: .
CDR3nt: TGTGCCAGCAGCCCAGCGCGTAGAAGAGGCCGCGAGCAGTTCTTC
CDR3aa: CASSPARRRGREQFF

v_gene: TRBV6-2/TRBV6-3
d_gene: .
j_gene: TRBJ2-1
abundance: .
CDR3nt: TGTGCCAGCAGTAGCCATTACAATGAGCAGTTCTTC
CDR3aa: CASSSHYNEQFF

v_gene: TRBV28
d_gene: TRBD1
j_gene: TRBJ2-6
abundance: many
CDR3nt: TGTGCCAGCAGTTTAGGGGACAGGGAGACCAACGTCCTGACTTTC
CDR3aa: CASSLGDRETNVLTF

v_gene: TRBV10-3
d_gene: TRBD1
j_gene: TRBJ2-5
abundance: many
CDR3nt: TGTGCCACCCGGCGAAAGGGGGCTCAGGAGGAGACCCAGTACTTC
CDR3aa: CATRRKGAQEETQYF

v_gene: TRBV28
d_gene: .
j_gene: TRBJ2-3
abundance: .
CDR3nt: TGTGCCAGCAGTTCGACGGACAGCACAGATACGCAGTATTTT
CDR3aa: CASSSTDSTDTQYF

v_gene: TRBV10-3
d_gene: TRBD2
j_gene: TRBJ2-1
abundance: .
CDR3nt: TGTGCCATCAGATCAGGTAGCGGGGGAAGAGGGAATGAGCAGTTCTTC
CDR3aa: CAIRSGSGGRGNEQFF

v_gene: TRBV29-1
d_gene: TRBD1
j_gene: TRBJ1-1
abundance: many
CDR3nt: TGCAGCGCTCGTAGGGGGCTAGCGTACACTGAAGCTTTCTTT
CDR3aa: CSARRGLAYTEAFF

v_gene: TRBV5-1
d_gene: .
j_gene: TRBJ1-1
abundance: few
CDR3nt: TGCGCCAGCAGCTCCACGACAGGCCACACTGTTCCTGAAGCTTTCTTT
CDR3aa: CASSSTTGHTVPEAFF

v_gene: TRBV4-2
d_gene: TRBD1
j_gene: TRBJ1-1
abundance: few
CDR3nt: TGTGCCAGCAGCCATACCGGGACAGCGGTGTCTGAAGCTTTCTTT
CDR3aa: CASSHTGTAVSEAFF

v_gene: TRBV5-1
d_gene: .
j_gene: TRBJ1-1
abundance: few
CDR3nt: TGCGCCAGCAGCTTGGTGTCAGGATCCGGCACTGAAGCTTTCTTT
CDR3aa: CASSLVSGSGTEAFF

v_gene: TRBV6-2/TRBV6-3
d_gene: .
j_gene: TRBJ2-3
abundance: few
CDR3nt: TGTGCCAGCAGTTCAAGACCCGCCGGCACAGATACGCAGTATTTT
CDR3aa: CASSSRPAGTDTQYF

v_gene: TRBV5-5
d_gene: TRBD1
j_gene: TRBJ1-2
abundance: few
CDR3nt: TGTGCCAGCAGCTTGGCAGGGGGTAATAACTATGGCTACACCTTC
CDR3aa: CASSLAGGNNYGYTF

v_gene: TRBV7-2
d_gene: TRBD2
j_gene: TRBJ2-3
abundance: .
CDR3nt: TGTGCCAGCAGCGTAAGGGCGGGGGGTCACACAGATACGCAGTATTTT
CDR3aa: CASSVRAGGHTDTQYF

v_gene: TRBV4-3
d_gene: TRBD2
j_gene: TRBJ2-3
abundance: many
CDR3nt: TGCGCCAGCAGCCAAGAGGCTAGCGGGGGGATAGATACGCAGTATTTT
CDR3aa: CASSQEASGGIDTQYF

v_gene: TRBV5-1
d_gene: .
j_gene: TRBJ2-7
abundance: many
CDR3nt: TGCGCCAGCCACCTCGACGGTGCCTACGAGCAGTACTTC
CDR3aa: CASHLDGAYEQYF

v_gene: TRBV12-3/TRBV12-4
d_gene: .
j_gene: TRBJ1-1
abundance: few
CDR3nt: TGTGCCAGCAGTTTATCAGGGAAGGGCGGCACTGAAGCTTTCTTT
CDR3aa: CASSLSGKGGTEAFF

v_gene: TRBV4-1
d_gene: .
j_gene: TRBJ1-6
abundance: few
CDR3nt: TGCGCCAGCAGCCAGAGGCAGACGTATAATTCACCCCTCCACTTT
CDR3aa: CASSQRQTYNSPLHF

v_gene: TRBV4-3
d_gene: .
j_gene: TRBJ2-1
abundance: .
CDR3nt: TGCGCCAGCAGCCAAGAGGTAGACAATGAGCAGTTCTTC
CDR3aa: CASSQEVDNEQFF

v_gene: TRBV4-2
d_gene: .
j_gene: TRBJ2-1
abundance: .
CDR3nt: TGTGCCAGCAGCCACGAAGGTACGGCGGGACGCTACAATGAGCAGTTCTTC
CDR3aa: CASSHEGTAGRYNEQFF

v_gene: TRBV5-1
d_gene: .
j_gene: TRBJ1-1
abundance: once
CDR3nt: TGCGCCAGCAGCTTTCTACAGGCGAACACTGAAGCTTTCTTT
CDR3aa: CASSFLQANTEAFF

v_gene: TRBV6-2/TRBV6-3
d_gene: .
j_gene: TRBJ2-3
abundance: few
CDR3nt: TGTGCCAGCAGTTACCCTGGGCTGAGCACAGATACGCAGTATTTT
CDR3aa: CASSYPGLSTDTQYF

v_gene: TRBV6-5
d_gene: .
j_gene: TRBJ2-7
abundance: few
CDR3nt: TGTGCCAGCAGCCCCCGGAAAGTCTACTACGAGCAGTACTTC
CDR3aa: CASSPRKVYYEQYF

v_gene: TRBV5-5
d_gene: .
j_gene: TRBJ1-1
abundance: few
CDR3nt: TGTGCCAGCAGCTTGTTCCAGGCGGGCACTGAAGCTTTCTTT
CDR3aa: CASSLFQAGTEAFF

v_gene: TRBV5-1
d_gene: .
j_gene: TRBJ1-2
abundance: .
CDR3nt: TGCGCCAGCAGCCAAATGGTAGGGACCGGCTACACCTTC
CDR3aa: CASSQMVGTGYTF

v_gene: TRBV5-4
d_gene: .
j_gene: TRBJ2-3
abundance: .
CDR3nt: TGTGCCAGCAGCTTGGTAGGACAGCCCACAGATACGCAGTATTTT
CDR3aa: CASSLVGQPTDTQYF

v_gene: TRBV6-2/TRBV6-3
d_gene: .
j_gene: TRBJ2-2
abundance: few
CDR3nt: TGTGCCAGCAGTTACTCCCGGCCCGGGGAGCTGTTTTTT
CDR3aa: CASSYSRPGELFF

v_gene: TRBV7-2
d_gene: .
j_gene: TRBJ2-1
abundance: few
CDR3nt: TGTGCCAGCAGCCCTAGGGCACTTTTGGAGCAGTTCTTC
CDR3aa: CASSPRALLEQFF

v_gene: TRBV7-6
d_gene: .
j_gene: TRBJ1-5
abundance: few
CDR3nt: TGTGCCAGCAGCTTAGTGGGGGGCCGCGGGGATCAGCCCCAGCATTTT
CDR3aa: CASSLVGGRGDQPQHF

v_gene: TRBV6-6
d_gene: .
j_gene: TRBJ2-7
abundance: .
CDR3nt: TGTGCCAGCAGTGAGGGCAGGAACGAGCAGTACTTC
CDR3aa: CASSEGRNEQYF

v_gene: TRBV5-1
d_gene: .
j_gene: TRBJ1-1
abundance: .
CDR3nt: TGCGCCAGCAGCTTAACCCCCGGCACTGAAGCTTTCTTT
CDR3aa: CASSLTPGTEAFF

v_gene: TRBV5-6
d_gene: TRBD2
j_gene: TRBJ2-3
abundance: .
CDR3nt: TGTGCCAGCAGCTGGAGGACTAGCGGGACCACAGATTCGCAGTATTTT
CDR3aa: CASSWRTSGTTDSQYF

v_gene: TRBV3-1
d_gene: TRBD2
j_gene: TRBJ2-1
abundance: .
CDR3nt: TGTGCCAGCAGCCGCAACCCAGGGACTAGCGGGGGGTCCTACAATGAGCAGTTCTTC
CDR3aa: CASSRNPGTSGGSYNEQFF

v_gene: TRBV7-3
d_gene: TRBD2
j_gene: TRBJ2-1
abundance: few
CDR3nt: TGTGCCAGCAGCCACCCGGGGGGGGGGCTTAACAATGAGCAGTTCTTC
CDR3aa: CASSHPGGGLNNEQFF

v_gene: TRBV7-8
d_gene: .
j_gene: TRBJ2-1
abundance: few
CDR3nt: TGTGCCAGCAGCTGGGATGGATTTGACTCCTCGCAGTTCTTC
CDR3aa: CASSWDGFDSSQFF

v_gene: TRBV7-9
d_gene: .
j_gene: TRBJ1-2
abundance: few
CDR3nt: TGTGCCAGCACTCTAGCGGGAGCTGAAGGCTACACCTTC
CDR3aa: CASTLAGAEGYTF

v_gene: TRBV6-6
d_gene: TRBD1
j_gene: TRBJ1-2
abundance: .
CDR3nt: TGTGCCAGCCGCACGGGACAGAGCTTCTATGGCTACACCTTC
CDR3aa: CASRTGQSFYGYTF

v_gene: TRBV27
d_gene: .
j_gene: TRBJ1-1
abundance: .
CDR3nt: TGTGCCAGCAGTTTTGGGCTGGAGGGGAACACTGAAGCTTTCTTT
CDR3aa: CASSFGLEGNTEAFF